The sample holds a few counts of the clone carrying this T cell receptor (beta chain). CDR3 length: 14 residues. Germline assignment: CDR1 DFQATT and CDR2 SNEGSKA (reference sequence). Trimming cost V 3 bases and J 6 bases; bases outside gene matches: 6. This sample was included in a study of T-cell reconstitution after alpha-beta-depleted transplantation in children. Using unique molecular identifiers, the investigators prepared the TCRbeta library. MiXCR was run by TCRdb on the PCR reads, yielding one entry per CDR3 protein. The sample consists of approximately 590,000 distinct CDR3 sequences, roughly a tenth of them appearing once.

The J gene is TRBJ2-7, the V gene TRBV20-1, with 12 bases fitting TRBD2. This specimen was PBMCs from the stem cell graft donor, taken from the stem cell graft. The clonotype originates from a human donor who donated a stem cell graft to a child with acute myeloid leukemia. CDR3 residues: CSASLLAGGAEQYF. For the CDR3, the DNA is TGCAGTGCTAGCCTCCTAGCGGGAGGGGCCGAGCAGTACTTC.